This T cell receptor beta chain was captured by sequencing in a study of breast tumors, draining lymph nodes, adjacent tissues (dated by TCRdb to between 2015 and 2016). Notes on the research overall: The study compared TCR beta repertoires across tumor, adjacent nontumor tissue and axillary lymph nodes from breast cancer patients. The study was designed to assess the relationships and possible T-cell exchange between tumor, surrounding tissue and draining lymph node repertoires in human breast cancer.

This clonotype was found many times. Its antigen is unknown. There are no base qualities to consult, and no much larger clone falls within one base. Sequenced using an Illumina HiSeq 2000. Multiplex PCR amplification was used to generate the TCR beta chain libraries. The amplified TCR beta chain products were analyzed by high-throughput sequencing. Using fastp at Q25 and MiXCR, TCRdb reprocessed the public reads and kept productive beta chains. CDR3 protein duplicates are merged, each entry listing the most common genes and DNA. The sample table shows approximately 200,000 distinct CDR3 sequences, and over 25% are seen once. The ten largest clones capture around 4.4% of the sample. Here is what the overall study found, with its caveats: The data were judged consistent with most tumor T cells deriving from the lymph node and then expanding within tumor tissue. The conclusion that tumor T cells originate in lymph nodes was presented as consistent with a hypothesis rather than as directly demonstrated. Tumor and nontumor tissue repertoires were significantly more similar in luminal-like than in basal-like breast cancer. Tumor T-cell repertoires showed less diversity than lymph node repertoires and more diversity than nontumor tissue repertoires, and tumor T-cell repertoires showed preferential V and J gene usage.

Lymph node samples were obtained from the axillary draining lymph nodes of breast cancer patients. CDR1 and CDR2 (SGHRS, YFSETQ) derive from the germline V gene. The CDR3 contains 14 residues, cysteine and phenylalanine counted. Of all the DNA, just the CDR3 is kept, 42 bases in frame from base 1. V and J are trimmed by 4 bases and 5 bases, and the gene matches miss 7 bases of the junction. This receptor was obtained from a female donor with breast cancer. Some clones in this sample may be carry-over from other donors' samples. This receptor chain uses TRBV5-1 and TRBJ2-7, with 9 central nucleotides matching TRBD1. Material for sequencing was axillary lymph node tissue. The CDR3 reads CASSPVRQGDEQYF. The DNA sequence is TGCGCCAGCAGCCCTGTACGACAGGGGGACGAGCAGTACTTC.